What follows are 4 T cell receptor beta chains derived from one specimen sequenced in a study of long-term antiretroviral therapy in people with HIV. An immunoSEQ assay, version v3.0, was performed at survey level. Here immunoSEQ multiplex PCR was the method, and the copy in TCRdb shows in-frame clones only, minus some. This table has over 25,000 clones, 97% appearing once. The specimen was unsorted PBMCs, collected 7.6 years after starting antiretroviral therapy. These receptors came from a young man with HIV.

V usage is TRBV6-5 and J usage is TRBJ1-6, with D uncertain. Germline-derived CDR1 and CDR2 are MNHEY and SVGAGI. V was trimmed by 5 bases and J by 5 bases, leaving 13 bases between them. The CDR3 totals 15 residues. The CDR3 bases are TGTGCCAGCAGTACCACAGATCAGGATAATTCACCCCTCCACTTT. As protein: CASSTTDQDNSPLHF.

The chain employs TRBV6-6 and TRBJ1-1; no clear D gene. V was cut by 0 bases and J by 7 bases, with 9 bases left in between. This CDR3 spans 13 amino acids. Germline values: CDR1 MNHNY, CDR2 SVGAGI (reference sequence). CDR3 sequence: CASSYSMLGEAFF. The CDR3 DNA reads TGTGCCAGCAGTTACTCGATGCTGGGTGAAGCTTTCTTT.

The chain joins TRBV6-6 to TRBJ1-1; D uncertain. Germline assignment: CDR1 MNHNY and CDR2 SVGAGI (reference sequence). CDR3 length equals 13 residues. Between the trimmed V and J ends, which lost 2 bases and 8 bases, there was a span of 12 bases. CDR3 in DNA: TGTGCCAGCAGTTACGTGTTTAGGGAAGAAGCTTTCTTT. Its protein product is CASSYVFREEAFF.

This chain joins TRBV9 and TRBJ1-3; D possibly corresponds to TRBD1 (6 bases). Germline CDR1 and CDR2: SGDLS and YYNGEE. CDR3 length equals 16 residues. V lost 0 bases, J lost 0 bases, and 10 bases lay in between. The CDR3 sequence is CASSVAGVSSGNTIYF. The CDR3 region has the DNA TGTGCCAGCAGCGTAGCAGGGGTGAGCTCTGGAAACACCATATATTTT. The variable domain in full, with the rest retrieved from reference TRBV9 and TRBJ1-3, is DSGVTQTPKHLITATGQRVTLRCSPRSGDLSVYWYQQSLDQGLQFLIQYYNGEERAKGNILERFSAQQFPDLHSELNLSSLELGDSALYFCASSVAGVSSGNTIYFGEGSWLTVV.